The rows below give T cell receptor beta chains drawn from one sample of a study of control samples from healthy donors and cancer patients. Sequenced by immunoSEQ multiplex PCR; TCRdb stores in-frame clones only, minus some. The table includes around 130,000 clones, just under 95% detected once. Sequenced input: blood. These receptors originate from a man aged 25-45 years in good health. CDR3s include the opening cysteine and the closing phenylalanine or tryptophan. The order of the fields is D gene, V gene, J gene, clone size, CDR3 DNA, CDR3 protein. A D gene is named only where the DNA matches it firmly. Only some rows state a clone size, as once, few, many or a class for expanded clones.

TRBD1	TRBV14	TRBJ1-6	NA	TGTGCCAGCAGCCAGGCAGGGGGCTTCTCACCCCTCCACTTT	CASSQAGGFSPLHF
NA	TRBV5-5	TRBJ2-7	NA	TGTGCCAGCAGCTTGGGACACCCCTACGAGCAGTACTTC	CASSLGHPYEQYF
NA	TRBV6-2/TRBV6-3	TRBJ2-1	few	TGTGCCAGCAGCCTGGGGGTCGGGCAGTTCTTC	CASSLGVGQFF
NA	TRBV19	TRBJ1-1	NA	TGTGCCAGTAGTATTGCGTGGAACACTGAAGCTTTCTTT	CASSIAWNTEAFF
TRBD1	TRBV3-1/TRBV3-2	TRBJ1-5	NA	TGTGCCAGCAGCCAGACAGGGAACGGCAAGCCCCAGCATTTT	CASSQTGNGKPQHF
NA	TRBV10-3	TRBJ2-6	NA	TGTGCCATCAGTGAGTCCGGGGATGGGGCCAACGTCCTGACTTTC	CAISESGDGANVLTF
NA	TRBV7-2	TRBJ1-1	NA	TGTGCCAGCAGCTTAAGTAAAGACACTGAAGCTTTCTTT	CASSLSKDTEAFF
NA	TRBV7-8	TRBJ2-7	NA	TGTGCCAGCAGCTTAGACAATACCTACGAGCAGTACTTC	CASSLDNTYEQYF
TRBD1	TRBV19	TRBJ1-1	once	TGTGCCAGTAGCCCCGGGACAGGGGGAACTGAAGCTTTCTTT	CASSPGTGGTEAFF
NA	TRBV5-1	TRBJ1-2	NA	TGCGCCAGCAGCTTGGTTCAGGCCTCGGATGGCTACACCTTC	CASSLVQASDGYTF
TRBD2	TRBV28	TRBJ2-1	few	TGTGCCAGCAGTTACGGCGGGGGGACCTACAATGAGCAGTTCTTC	CASSYGGGTYNEQFF
NA	TRBV25-1	TRBJ2-5	NA	TGTGCCAGCAGTGCGGGACTCCAAGAGACCCAGTACTTC	CASSAGLQETQYF
NA	TRBV13	TRBJ1-1	NA	TGTGCCAGCAGCTTAAGAGGGCTCGGGGAAGCTTTCTTT	CASSLRGLGEAFF
TRBD2	TRBV7-2	TRBJ2-5	NA	TGTGCCAGCAGCTTAGGGGGTCTAGCGGCGAGGGGAGAGACCCAGTACTTC	CASSLGGLAARGETQYF
TRBD1	TRBV15	TRBJ1-5	NA	TGTGCCACCAGCGAGGAGGGGGCCGTCAATCAGCCCCAGCATTTT	CATSEEGAVNQPQHF
NA	TRBV4-3	TRBJ2-2	NA	TGCGCCAGCAGCCCAGTGTCAGGAGATACCGGGGAGCTGTTTTTT	CASSPVSGDTGELFF
TRBD1	TRBV4-2	TRBJ1-6	NA	TGTGCCAGCAGCCAAGATAGGGGACAGGGGAGTGTTTCACCCCTCCACTTT	CASSQDRGQGSVSPLHF
TRBD1	TRBV3-1/TRBV3-2	TRBJ2-3	NA	TGTGCCAGCAGCCCGGGACAGGGGGCCACAATCACAGATACGCAGTATTTT	CASSPGQGATITDTQYF
NA	TRBV7-9	TRBJ1-3	NA	TGTGCCAGCAGCTTAGTAGCCGGGTTCGGAAACACCATATATTTT	CASSLVAGFGNTIYF
NA	TRBV4-3	TRBJ2-7	NA	TGCGCCAGCAGCCAGACGGTTACCTACGAGCAGTACTTC	CASSQTVTYEQYF
NA	TRBV9	TRBJ2-7	NA	TGTGCCAGCAGCGCAGCAGGGGAGGGTCCCTACGAGCAGTACTTC	CASSAAGEGPYEQYF
TRBD1	TRBV30	TRBJ1-2	once	TGTGCCTGGACCCGGACAGGGATAGGACTTGGGTATGGCTACACCTTC	CAWTRTGIGLGYGYTF
TRBD2	TRBV5-5	TRBJ2-7	NA	TGTGCCAGCAGCCTCCGACTAGCGGGGGCCTCCTACGAGCAGTACTTC	CASSLRLAGASYEQYF
TRBD2	TRBV7-2	TRBJ2-1	few	TGTGCCAGCAGCTTAACTAGCGGAGTTTTCAATGAGCAGTTCTTC	CASSLTSGVFNEQFF
NA	TRBV2	TRBJ1-3	NA	TGTGCCAGCAGTGAACCAGGAAGGGGTTTAAGAGGAAACACCATATATTTT	CASSEPGRGLRGNTIYF
NA	TRBV5-8	TRBJ1-2	once	TGTGCCAGCAGACGTTTACAGGCCACCTATGGCTACACCTTC	CASRRLQATYGYTF
NA	TRBV6-2/TRBV6-3	TRBJ1-5	NA	TGTGCCAGCAGCTCCTTCCCCCCGCCCCAGCATTTT	CASSSFPPPQHF
NA	TRBV19	TRBJ2-7	NA	TGTGCCAGTACCTTTGGGCCCCCCTACGAGCAGTACTTC	CASTFGPPYEQYF